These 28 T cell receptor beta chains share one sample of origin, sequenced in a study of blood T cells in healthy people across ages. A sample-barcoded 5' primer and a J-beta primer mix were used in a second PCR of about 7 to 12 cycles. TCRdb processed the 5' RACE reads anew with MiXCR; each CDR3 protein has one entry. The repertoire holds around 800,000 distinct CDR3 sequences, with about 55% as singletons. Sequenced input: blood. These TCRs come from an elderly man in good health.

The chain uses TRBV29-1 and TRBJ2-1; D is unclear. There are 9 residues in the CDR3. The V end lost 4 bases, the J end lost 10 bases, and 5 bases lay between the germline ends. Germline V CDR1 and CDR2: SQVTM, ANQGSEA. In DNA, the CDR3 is TGCAGCGTTGGCGAAGAGCAGTTCTTC. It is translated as CSVGEEQFF.

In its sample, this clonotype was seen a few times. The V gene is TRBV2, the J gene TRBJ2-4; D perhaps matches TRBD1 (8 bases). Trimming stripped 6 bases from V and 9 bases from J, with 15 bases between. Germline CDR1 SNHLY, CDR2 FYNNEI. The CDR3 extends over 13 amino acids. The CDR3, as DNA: TGTGCCAGCAGCAGCGGGACAGGTTTCATTCAGTACTTC. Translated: CASSSGTGFIQYF.

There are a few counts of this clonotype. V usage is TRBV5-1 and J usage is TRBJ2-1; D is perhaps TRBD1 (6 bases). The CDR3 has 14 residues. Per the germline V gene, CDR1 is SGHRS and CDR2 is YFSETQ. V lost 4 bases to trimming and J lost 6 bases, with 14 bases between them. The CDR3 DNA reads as TGCGCCAGCAGCATCGGACAGAACCTCAATGAGCAGTTCTTC. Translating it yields CASSIGQNLNEQFF.

The CDR3 coding sequence is TGCGCCAGCAGCCAACTGGGACTAGGGGCGGTGGCCCAGTACTTC. This gives the protein CASSQLGLGAVAQYF. V usage is TRBV4-1 and J usage is TRBJ2-5; 8 bases map to TRBD2. There are 15 residues in the CDR3. CDR1 is MGHRA and CDR2 is YSYEKL in the germline V gene. With V trimmed by 2 bases and J by 9 bases, 11 bases remained unmatched.

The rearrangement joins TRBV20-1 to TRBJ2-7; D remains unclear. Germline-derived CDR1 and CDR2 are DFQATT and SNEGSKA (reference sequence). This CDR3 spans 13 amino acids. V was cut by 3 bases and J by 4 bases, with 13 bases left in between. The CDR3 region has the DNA TGCAGTGCTAGGGCCTTGCTTACATACGAGCAGTACTTC. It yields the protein CSARALLTYEQYF.

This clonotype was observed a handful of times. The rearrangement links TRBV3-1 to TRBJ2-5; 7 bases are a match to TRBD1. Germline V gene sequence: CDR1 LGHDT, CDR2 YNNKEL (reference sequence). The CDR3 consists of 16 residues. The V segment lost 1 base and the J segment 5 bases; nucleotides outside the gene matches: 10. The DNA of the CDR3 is TGTGCCAGCAGCCAAGCAACGGGACAGCTAAGGGAGACCCAGTACTTC. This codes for CASSQATGQLRETQYF.

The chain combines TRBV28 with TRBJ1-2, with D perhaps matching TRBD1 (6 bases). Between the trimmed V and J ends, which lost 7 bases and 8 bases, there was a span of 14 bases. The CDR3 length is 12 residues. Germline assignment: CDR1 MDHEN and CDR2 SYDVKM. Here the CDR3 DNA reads TGTGCCAGCATTGAGGCGGGGGGCGGCTACACCTTC. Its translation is CASIEAGGGYTF.

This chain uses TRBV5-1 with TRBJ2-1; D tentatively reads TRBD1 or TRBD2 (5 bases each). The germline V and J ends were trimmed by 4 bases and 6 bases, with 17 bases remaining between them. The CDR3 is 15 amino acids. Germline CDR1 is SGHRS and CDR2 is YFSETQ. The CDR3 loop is CASSLRDGGSNEQFF. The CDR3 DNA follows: TGCGCCAGCAGCCTCCGGGACGGAGGTTCCAATGAGCAGTTCTTC. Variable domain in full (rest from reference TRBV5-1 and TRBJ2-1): KAGVTQTPRYLIKTRGQQVTLSCSPISGHRSVSWYQQTPGQGLQFLFEYFSETQRNKGNFPGRFSGRQFSNSRSEMNVSTLELGDSALYLCASSLRDGGSNEQFFGPGTRLTVL.

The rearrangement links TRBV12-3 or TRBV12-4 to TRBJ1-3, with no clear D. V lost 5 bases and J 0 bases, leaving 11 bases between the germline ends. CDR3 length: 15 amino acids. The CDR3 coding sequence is TGTGCCAGCAGTCCCCCCGGCAGCTCTGGAAACACCATATATTTT. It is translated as CASSPPGSSGNTIYF.

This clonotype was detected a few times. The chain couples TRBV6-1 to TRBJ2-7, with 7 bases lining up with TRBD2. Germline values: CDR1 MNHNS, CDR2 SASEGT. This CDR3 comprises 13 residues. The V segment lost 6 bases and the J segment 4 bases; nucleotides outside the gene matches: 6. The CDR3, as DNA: TGTGCCAGCAGGCGGGAGAGGTATTACGAGCAGTACTTC. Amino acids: CASRRERYYEQYF.

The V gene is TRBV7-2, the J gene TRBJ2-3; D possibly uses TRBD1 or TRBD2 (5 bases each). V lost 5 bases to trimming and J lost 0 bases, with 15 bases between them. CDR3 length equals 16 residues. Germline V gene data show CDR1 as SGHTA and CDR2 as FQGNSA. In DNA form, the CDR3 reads TGTGCCAGCAGCAGAGGTAGCAGGGAGAGCACAGATACGCAGTATTTT. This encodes CASSRGSRESTDTQYF. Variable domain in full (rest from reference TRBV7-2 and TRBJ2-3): GAGVSQSPSNKVTEKGKDVELRCDPISGHTALYWYRQSLGQGLEFLIYFQGNSAPDKSGLPSDRFSAERTGGSVSTLTIQRTQQEDSAVYLCASSRGSRESTDTQYFGPGTRLTVL.

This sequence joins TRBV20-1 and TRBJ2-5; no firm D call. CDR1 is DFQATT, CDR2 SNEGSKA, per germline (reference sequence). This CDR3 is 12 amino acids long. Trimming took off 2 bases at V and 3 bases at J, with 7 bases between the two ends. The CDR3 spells CSARWVEETQYF. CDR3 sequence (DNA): TGCAGTGCTAGATGGGTTGAAGAGACCCAGTACTTC.

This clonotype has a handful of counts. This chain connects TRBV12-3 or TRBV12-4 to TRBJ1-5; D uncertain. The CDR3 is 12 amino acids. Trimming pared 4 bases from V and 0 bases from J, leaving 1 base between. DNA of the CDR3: TGTGCCAGCAGTTATAGCAATCAGCCCCAGCATTTT. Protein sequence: CASSYSNQPQHF.

The CDR3 nucleotides are TGTGCCAGCTCACCAGACGGGAGCGAGCAGTACTTC. Translation gives CASSPDGSEQYF. The gene calls are TRBV18 and TRBJ2-7, with TRBD2 as a possible D gene (6 bases). This CDR3 spans 12 amino acids. Trimming left V 2 bases short and J 6 bases short, with 8 bases between. CDR1 KGHSH and CDR2 LQKENI come from the germline V gene.

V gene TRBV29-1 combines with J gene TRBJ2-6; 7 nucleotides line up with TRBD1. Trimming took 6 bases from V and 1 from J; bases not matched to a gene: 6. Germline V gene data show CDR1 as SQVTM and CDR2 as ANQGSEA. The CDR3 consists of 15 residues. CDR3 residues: CSVGQEVSGANVLTF. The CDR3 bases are TGCAGCGTCGGACAGGAAGTATCTGGGGCCAACGTCCTGACTTTC.

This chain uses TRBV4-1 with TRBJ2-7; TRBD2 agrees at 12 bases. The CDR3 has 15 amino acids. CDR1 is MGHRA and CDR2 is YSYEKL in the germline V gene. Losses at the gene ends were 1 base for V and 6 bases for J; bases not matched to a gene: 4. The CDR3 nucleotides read TGCGCCAGCAGCCAAGGGACTAGCGGGAAGGGCGAGCAGTACTTC. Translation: CASSQGTSGKGEQYF.

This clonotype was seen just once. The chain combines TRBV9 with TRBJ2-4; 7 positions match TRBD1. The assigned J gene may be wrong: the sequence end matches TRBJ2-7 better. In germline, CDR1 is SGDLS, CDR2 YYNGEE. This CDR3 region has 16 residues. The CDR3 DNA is TGTGCCAGCAGCCCGCAGACAGGGAAAGTTCCCTACGAGCAGTACTTC. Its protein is CASSPQTGKVPYEQYF.

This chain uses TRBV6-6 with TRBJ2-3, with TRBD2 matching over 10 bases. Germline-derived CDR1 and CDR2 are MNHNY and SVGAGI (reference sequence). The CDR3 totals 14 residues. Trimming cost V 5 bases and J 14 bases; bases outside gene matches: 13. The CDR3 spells CASSASGGHRYAYF. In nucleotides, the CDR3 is TGTGCCAGCAGTGCTAGCGGGGGTCACAGATACGCGTATTTT.

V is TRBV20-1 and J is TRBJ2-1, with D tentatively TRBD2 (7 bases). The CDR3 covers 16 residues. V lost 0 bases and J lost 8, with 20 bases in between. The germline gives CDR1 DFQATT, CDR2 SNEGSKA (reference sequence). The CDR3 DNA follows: TGCAGTGCTAGAGATCGTCTAGAGGGGGGGAGAGATGAGCAGTTCTTC. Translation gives CSARDRLEGGRDEQFF.

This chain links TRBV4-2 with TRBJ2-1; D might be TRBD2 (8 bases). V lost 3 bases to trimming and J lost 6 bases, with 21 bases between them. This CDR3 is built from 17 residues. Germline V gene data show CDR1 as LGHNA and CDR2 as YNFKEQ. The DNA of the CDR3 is TGTGCCAGCAGCCACTTATCAGCGGGAGCAGGGGGCAATGAGCAGTTCTTC. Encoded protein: CASSHLSAGAGGNEQFF.

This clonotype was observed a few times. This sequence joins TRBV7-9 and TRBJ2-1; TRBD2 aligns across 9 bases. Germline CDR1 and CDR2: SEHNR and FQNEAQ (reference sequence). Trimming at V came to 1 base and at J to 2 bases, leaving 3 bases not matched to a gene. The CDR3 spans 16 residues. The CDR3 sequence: CASSLGGGRAYNEQFF. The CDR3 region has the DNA TGTGCCAGCAGCTTAGGGGGCGGGAGGGCCTACAATGAGCAGTTCTTC.

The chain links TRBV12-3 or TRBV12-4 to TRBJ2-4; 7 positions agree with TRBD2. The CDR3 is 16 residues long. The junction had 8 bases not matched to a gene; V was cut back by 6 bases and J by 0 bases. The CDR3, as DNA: TGTGCCAGCAGCCGGGGGAGGGACCTAGCCAAAAACATTCAGTACTTC. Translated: CASSRGRDLAKNIQYF.

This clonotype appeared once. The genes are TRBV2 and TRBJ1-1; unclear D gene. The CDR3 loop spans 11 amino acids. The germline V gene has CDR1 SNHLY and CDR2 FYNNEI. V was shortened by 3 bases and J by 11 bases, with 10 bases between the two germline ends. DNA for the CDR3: TGTGCCAGCAGTGATTCCGGACGGGCTTTCTTT. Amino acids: CASSDSGRAFF.

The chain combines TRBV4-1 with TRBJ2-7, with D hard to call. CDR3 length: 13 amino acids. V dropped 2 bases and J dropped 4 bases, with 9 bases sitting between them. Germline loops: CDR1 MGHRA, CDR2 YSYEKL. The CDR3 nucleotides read TGCGCCAGCAGCCAATCGGCCTTATACGAGCAGTACTTC. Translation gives CASSQSALYEQYF.

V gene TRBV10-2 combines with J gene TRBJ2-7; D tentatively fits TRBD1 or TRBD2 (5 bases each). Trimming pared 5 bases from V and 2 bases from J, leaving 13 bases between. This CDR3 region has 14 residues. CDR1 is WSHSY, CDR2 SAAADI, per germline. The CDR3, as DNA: TGCGCCAGCAGTCTGCTGGGGGAAACCTACGAGCAGTACTTC. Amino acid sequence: CASSLLGETYEQYF.

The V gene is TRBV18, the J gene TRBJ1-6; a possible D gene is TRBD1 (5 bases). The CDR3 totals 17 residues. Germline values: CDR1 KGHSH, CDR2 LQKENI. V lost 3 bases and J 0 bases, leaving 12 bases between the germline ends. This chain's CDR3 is CASSPLGPSSYNSPLHF. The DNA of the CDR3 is TGTGCCAGCTCACCGCTGGGACCGAGCTCCTATAATTCACCCCTCCACTTT. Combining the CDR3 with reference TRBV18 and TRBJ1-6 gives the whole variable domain NAGVMQNPRHLVRRRGQEARLRCSPMKGHSHVYWYRQLPEEGLKFMVYLQKENIIDESGMPKERFSAEFPKEGPSILRIQQVVRGDSAAYFCASSPLGPSSYNSPLHFGNGTRLTVT.

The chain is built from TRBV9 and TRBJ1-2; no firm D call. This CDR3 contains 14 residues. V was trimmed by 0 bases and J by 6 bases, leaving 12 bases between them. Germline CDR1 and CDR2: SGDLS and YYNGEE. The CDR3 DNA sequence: TGTGCCAGCAGCGTAGCGGCAGAGAACGATGGCTACACCTTC. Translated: CASSVAAENDGYTF.

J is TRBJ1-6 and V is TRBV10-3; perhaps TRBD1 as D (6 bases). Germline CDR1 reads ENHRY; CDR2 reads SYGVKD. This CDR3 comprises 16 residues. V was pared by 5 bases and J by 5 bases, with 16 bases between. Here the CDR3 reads CAISRRGQRDNSPLHF. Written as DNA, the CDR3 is TGTGCCATCAGTCGCAGGGGCCAAAGAGATAATTCACCCCTCCACTTT.